The T cell receptor (beta chain) described here comes from a study of blood T cell repertoires in COVID-19. About the research overall: The United States, Italy and Spain provided the acute and convalescent COVID-19 samples.

This CDR3 spans 12 amino acids. V gave up 0 bases and J gave up 11 bases, with 7 bases separating them. Germline V CDR1 and CDR2: LGHDT, YNNKEL (reference sequence). Authors' analysis steps: Estimation of nucleated cell counts relied on the amplification of reference gene primers. Measured with immunoSEQ multiplex PCR; TCRdb has only the in-frame clones, and not every one. V and J calls and clone size follow that table, whereas D and trimming were derived from the DNA. The sample holds over 150,000 clones, approximately 85% seen once. The material sequenced was peripheral blood. This receptor was obtained from a man aged 55 to 70 with COVID-19, enrolled during active disease. The chain joins TRBV3-1 (or the pseudogene TRBV3-2) to TRBJ1-4; D not resolved. The CDR3 nucleotides read TGTGCCAGCAGCCAAGATTGGCAGAAACTGTTTTTT. This gives the protein CASSQDWQKLFF.